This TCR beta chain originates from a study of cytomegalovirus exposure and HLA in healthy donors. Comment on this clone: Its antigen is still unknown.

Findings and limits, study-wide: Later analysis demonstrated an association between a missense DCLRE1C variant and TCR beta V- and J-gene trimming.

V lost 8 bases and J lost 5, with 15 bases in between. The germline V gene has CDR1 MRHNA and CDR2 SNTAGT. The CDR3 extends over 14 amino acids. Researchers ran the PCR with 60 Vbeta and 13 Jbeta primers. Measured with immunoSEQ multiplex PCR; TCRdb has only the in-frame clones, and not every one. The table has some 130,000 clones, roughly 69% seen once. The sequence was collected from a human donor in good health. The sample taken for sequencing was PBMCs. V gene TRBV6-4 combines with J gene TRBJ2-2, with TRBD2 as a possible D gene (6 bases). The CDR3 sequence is CASQISAGTGELFF. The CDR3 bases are TGTGCCAGCCAAATCTCGGCGGGAACCGGGGAGCTGTTTTTT.